This TCR beta chain was captured in a study of cytomegalovirus exposure and HLA in healthy donors. The CDR3 totals 15 residues. Germline V CDR1 and CDR2: MNHEY, SMNVEV (reference sequence). Trimming took 5 bases from V and 7 from J; bases not matched to a gene: 9. PCR used 60 Vbeta primers and 13 Jbeta primers. TCRdb keeps only in-frame clones here, not all; method: immunoSEQ multiplex PCR. The sample records 100,000 or so clones, 65% to 75% being singletons. This TCR was sampled from a woman aged 40 to 50 in good health and CMV-seronegative. The chain uses TRBV27 and TRBJ2-1; 9 bases line up with TRBD1. The sequenced sample consisted of PBMCs. CDR3 in DNA: TGTGCCAGCAGTGCCGGACAGGGGTACGGTAATGAGCAGTTCTTC. Protein product: CASSAGQGYGNEQFF.